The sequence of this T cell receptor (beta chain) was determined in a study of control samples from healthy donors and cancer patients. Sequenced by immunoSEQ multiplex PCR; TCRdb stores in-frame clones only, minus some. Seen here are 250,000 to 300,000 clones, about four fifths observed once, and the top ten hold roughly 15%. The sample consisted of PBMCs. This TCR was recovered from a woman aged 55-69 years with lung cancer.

CDR3 residues: CASSLERSSYEQYF. The CDR3 nucleotides are TGTGCCAGCAGCTTAGAGCGGAGCTCCTACGAGCAGTACTTC. This chain uses TRBV7-8 with TRBJ2-7, with a tentative D call TRBD2 (5 bases). V was shortened by 1 base and J by 0 bases, with 7 bases between the two germline ends. CDR3 length: 14 residues. Germline V gives CDR1 SGHVS, CDR2 FQNEAQ.